The 8 T cell receptor beta chains below all came from one sample that was sequenced in a study of regulatory T cells in long-lasting Graves disease. Indicated time point: newly diagnosed GD, antithyroid drugs for less than 3 months. From PBMCs, RNA was extracted and then used to make the TCR library. Arm-PCR of CDR3 regions and iRepertoire HTBI primers were used to build TCR beta libraries. MiXCR, applied by TCRdb to the multiplex PCR reads, yields one record per CDR3 protein. The sample includes about 540,000 distinct CDR3 sequences, less than 15% seen only once; the top ten take roughly 9.7%. These data were also filed under a second study, of T cells in Graves' hyperthyroidism and ophthalmopathy.

The source material was peripheral blood mononuclear cells (PBMCs), sampled at new diagnosis, from a patient treated with antithyroid drugs. The receptors stem from a man aged 30 to 39 with Graves disease.

The chain combines TRBV11-3 with TRBJ2-2, with D uncertain. V was trimmed by 2 bases and J by 3 bases, leaving 4 bases between them. The CDR3 loop spans 13 amino acids. Germline CDR1 SGHNT, CDR2 YENEEA. The DNA of the CDR3 is TGTGCCAGCAGCTTATATTACACCGGGGAGCTGTTTTTT. Protein sequence: CASSLYYTGELFF.

The genes are TRBV3-1 and TRBJ2-3, with 8 bases that match TRBD1. This CDR3 region has 14 residues. V was clipped by 3 bases and J by 8 bases; unmatched bases: 7. Per the germline V gene, CDR1 is LGHDT and CDR2 is YNNKEL (reference sequence). This chain's CDR3 is CASSHGQGSGTQYF. CDR3 in DNA: TGTGCCAGCAGCCACGGACAGGGTAGTGGTACGCAGTATTTT.

This clonotype was found many times. The rearrangement links TRBV30 to TRBJ2-3; the D is unclear. CDR1 and CDR2 from the germline V gene are GTSNPN and SVGIG (reference sequence). The CDR3 is 11 amino acids. The V end lost 0 bases, the J end lost 5 bases, and 3 bases lay between the germline ends. CDR3 sequence reads: CAWSVLDTQYF. The CDR3 DNA reads TGTGCCTGGAGTGTACTAGATACGCAGTATTTT.

This clonotype was observed at least ten times. The chain employs TRBV29-1 and TRBJ2-5, with D perhaps assigned TRBD1 or TRBD2 (5 bases each). The CDR3 is made up of 14 amino acids. Between the trimmed V and J ends, which lost 6 bases and 4 bases, there was a span of 18 bases. Germline loops: CDR1 SQVTM, CDR2 ANQGSEA. CDR3 bases: TGCAGCGTCCAACGAGGGGCAGGAGGAGAGACCCAGTACTTC. It specifies CSVQRGAGGETQYF.

This clonotype was picked up many times. In DNA form, the CDR3 reads TGTGCCAGCAGTTTTGGTAGCGGGAGATATGAGCAGTTCTTC. It is translated as CASSFGSGRYEQFF. The V call is TRBV12-3 or TRBV12-4, the J call TRBJ2-1; 9 positions match TRBD2. The CDR3 runs 14 residues. V was clipped by 3 bases and J by 8 bases; unmatched bases: 5.

The table lists this clonotype with many counts. The chain carries TRBV27 and TRBJ1-4; D may be TRBD1 (5 bases). CDR3 length: 14 residues. Germline CDR1 is MNHEY and CDR2 is SMNVEV (reference sequence). V was cut by 2 bases and J by 10 bases, with 14 bases left in between. DNA of the CDR3: TGTGCCAGCAGTTTAGACAGCCGAAGGAGAAAACTGTTTTTT. Its translation is CASSLDSRRRKLFF.

This chain uses TRBV2 with TRBJ1-2; maybe TRBD1 (6 bases). V dropped 11 bases and J dropped 8 bases, with 9 bases sitting between them. The germline V gene encodes CDR1 SNHLY and CDR2 FYNNEI. The CDR3 consists of 9 residues. The CDR3, as DNA: TGTGCCTGGGGGCCCGGCTACACCTTC. Its translation is CAWGPGYTF.

This clonotype was seen only a few times. This chain joins TRBV5-5 and TRBJ2-1; D is perhaps TRBD1 or TRBD2 (5 bases each). The ends were cut back, 1 base at V and 9 bases at J, with 17 bases in the middle. Germline V gene lookup returns CDR1 SGHKS and CDR2 YYEKEE (reference sequence). This CDR3 comprises 15 residues. CDR3 bases: TGTGCCAGCAGCTTGAATGGAGCGGTTAGGGGTGAGCAGTTCTTC. It yields the protein CASSLNGAVRGEQFF.